Listed here are 2 T cell receptor beta chains from one sample, sequenced in a study of graft-versus-host responses after intestinal transplantation. Assay used: immunoSEQ multiplex PCR; TCRdb lists only in-frame clones, some missing. The table includes about 130,000 clones, around nine tenths detected once. Their antigen targets remain unknown. The sample consisted of unstimulated CD4+ T cells sorted from spleen or lymph node cells, taken before intestinal transplant. These receptors were collected from a human donor who received an intestinal transplant.

The chain joins TRBV19 to TRBJ1-1, with TRBD1 as a possible D gene (5 bases). From germline, CDR1 is LNHDA and CDR2 SQIVND (reference sequence). The CDR3 is made up of 16 amino acids. Trimming pared 0 bases from V and 0 bases from J, leaving 11 bases between. CDR3 DNA: TGTGCCAGTAGTATAGATCTGGGGACCCTGAACACTGAAGCTTTCTTT. It specifies CASSIDLGTLNTEAFF.

Concerning this clone: The junction shows a germline mismatch at one end, possibly a read error. The chain carries TRBV2 and TRBJ2-5; TRBD1 matches 9 bases. The CDR3 runs to 12 residues. Germline V gene data show CDR1 as SNHLY and CDR2 as FYNNEI. This chain's CDR3 is CASSGGPRQGDF. The CDR3 nucleotides read TGTGCCAGCAGTGGTGGTCCGAGACAGGGGGACTTC. Combining the CDR3 with reference TRBV2 and TRBJ2-5 gives the whole variable domain EPEVTQTPSHQVTQMGQEVILRCVPISNHLYFYWYRQILGQKVEFLVSFYNNEISEKSEIFDDQFSVERPDGSNFTLKIRSTKLEDSAMYFCASSGGPRQGDFGPGTRLLVL.